This T cell receptor (beta chain) was identified during a study of shared clonotypes between healthy human individuals. Overall study context: Each donor's CD8 memory used one plate, CD8 naive two, each CD4 subset three.

Concerning this clone: What it binds is not known.

Points from the study as a whole: When naive CD4 clonotypes were compared across a few donors, around 5% were shared.

Repertoires were generated with immunoSEQ multiplex PCR, while TCRdb's copy carries only in-frame clones and drops some. The sample carries some 2.4 million clones, approximately 93% recorded once. Sequencing used naive CD4+ T cells from PBMCs. As to subset: CD45RA+ positively selected. The TCR originated in a man between 18 and 29 years old in good health. Some clones in this sample may be carry-over from other donors' samples.

Written as DNA, the CDR3 is TGTGCCAGCTCACGTCCGGGAGGGTGGACAGATACGCAGTATTTT. Translation gives CASSRPGGWTDTQYF. The chain carries TRBV18 and TRBJ2-3; 8 bases map to TRBD2. The trim removed 4 bases at V and 3 bases at J, leaving 6 bases unmatched. Germline CDR1 KGHSH, CDR2 LQKENI. The CDR3 runs 15 residues.